This T cell receptor beta chain was recovered during a study of molecular identifiers for immune sequencing clone quantification. TCRdb called the PCR reads again in MiXCR, with one record for every CDR3 protein. Among 400,000 to 600,000 distinct CDR3 sequences listed, around 23% were seen once. The J segment lost 3 bases and the V segment lost 4 bases, leaving 10 bases of the junction unmatched. CDR1 and CDR2 (germline): MDHEN, SYDVKM. The CDR3 extends over 18 amino acids. On this clonotype: A much larger clone differs from this one at a single base, so this may be a read error.

V is TRBV28 and J is TRBJ2-3, with 13 positions matching TRBD2. This receptor was obtained from a human donor in good health. Some libraries in this study had Jurkat cell RNA spiked in. The specimen was naive CD8+ T cells from blood, with Jurkat cell RNA spiked in. Subset specified: FACS-sorted CD8+CD4-CCR7+CD45RA+ naive T cells. Written as DNA, the CDR3 is TGTGCCAGCAGTTCTCCCGAGACTAGCGGGAGGAGAACAGATACGCAGTATTTT. Its translation: CASSSPETSGRRTDTQYF. Based on the CDR3 plus reference TRBV28 and TRBJ2-3, the full variable domain is DVKVTQSSRYLVKRTGEKVFLECVQDMDHENMFWYRQDPGLGLRLIYFSYDVKMKEKGDIPEGYSVSREKKERFSLILESASTNQTSMYLCASSSPETSGRRTDTQYFGPGTRLTVL.